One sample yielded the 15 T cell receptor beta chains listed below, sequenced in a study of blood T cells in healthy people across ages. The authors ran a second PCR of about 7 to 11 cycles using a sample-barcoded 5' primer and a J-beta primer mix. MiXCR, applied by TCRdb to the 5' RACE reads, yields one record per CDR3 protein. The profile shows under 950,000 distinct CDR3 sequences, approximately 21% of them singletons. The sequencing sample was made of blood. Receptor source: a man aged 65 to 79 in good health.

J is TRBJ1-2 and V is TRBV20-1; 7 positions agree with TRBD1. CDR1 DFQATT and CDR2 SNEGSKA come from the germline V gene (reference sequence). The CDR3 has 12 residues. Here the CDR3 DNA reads TGCCTAAACACGCAGGGGGACTATGGCTACACCTTC. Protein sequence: CLNTQGDYGYTF.

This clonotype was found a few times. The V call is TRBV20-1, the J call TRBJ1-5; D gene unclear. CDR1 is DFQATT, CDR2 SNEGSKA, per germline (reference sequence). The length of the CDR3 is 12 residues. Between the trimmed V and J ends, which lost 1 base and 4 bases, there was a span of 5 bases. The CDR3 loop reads CSARVLNQPQHF. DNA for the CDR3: TGCAGTGCTAGAGTTCTAAATCAGCCCCAGCATTTT.

The CDR3 coding sequence is TGCGCCAGCAGCTATCTAGCGGGGGGATACAATGAGCAGTTCTTC. This codes for CASSYLAGGYNEQFF. The rearrangement uses TRBV5-1 and TRBJ2-1; 11 bases line up with TRBD2. CDR1 and CDR2 (germline): SGHRS, YFSETQ. The CDR3 has 15 amino acids. The V and J ends lost 3 bases and 4 bases, in that order; junction bases with no gene match: 3.

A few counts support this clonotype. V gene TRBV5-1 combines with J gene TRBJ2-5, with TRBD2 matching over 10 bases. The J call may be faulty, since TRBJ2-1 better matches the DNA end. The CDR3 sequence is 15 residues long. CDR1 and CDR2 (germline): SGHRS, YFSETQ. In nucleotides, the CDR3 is TGCGCCAGCAGTCCTTTAGCGGGGGGTTCTAATGAGCAGTTCTTC. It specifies CASSPLAGGSNEQFF.

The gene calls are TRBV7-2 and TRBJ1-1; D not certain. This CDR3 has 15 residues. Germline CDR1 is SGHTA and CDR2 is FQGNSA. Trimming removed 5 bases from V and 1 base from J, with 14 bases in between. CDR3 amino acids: CASSLTYEANTEAFF. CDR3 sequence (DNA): TGTGCCAGCAGCCTAACCTACGAGGCGAACACTGAAGCTTTCTTT.

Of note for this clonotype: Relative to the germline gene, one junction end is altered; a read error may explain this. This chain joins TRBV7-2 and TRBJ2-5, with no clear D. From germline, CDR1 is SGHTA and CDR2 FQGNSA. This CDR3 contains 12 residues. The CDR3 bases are TGTGCCAGCAGCTTAGGTGGCGATCTTCGGTTCTTC. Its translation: CASSLGGDLRFF. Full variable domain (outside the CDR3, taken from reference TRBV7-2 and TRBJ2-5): GAGVSQSPSNKVTEKGKDVELRCDPISGHTALYWYRQSLGQGLEFLIYFQGNSAPDKSGLPSDRFSAERTGGSVSTLTIQRTQQEDSAVYLCASSLGGDLRFFGPGTRLLVL.

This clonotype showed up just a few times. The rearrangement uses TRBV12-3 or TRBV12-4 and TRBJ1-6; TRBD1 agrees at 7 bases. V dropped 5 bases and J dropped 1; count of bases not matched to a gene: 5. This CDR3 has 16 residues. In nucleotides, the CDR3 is TGTGCCAGCAGTGACAGGGATAAGTCCTATAATTCACCCCTCCACTTT. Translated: CASSDRDKSYNSPLHF.

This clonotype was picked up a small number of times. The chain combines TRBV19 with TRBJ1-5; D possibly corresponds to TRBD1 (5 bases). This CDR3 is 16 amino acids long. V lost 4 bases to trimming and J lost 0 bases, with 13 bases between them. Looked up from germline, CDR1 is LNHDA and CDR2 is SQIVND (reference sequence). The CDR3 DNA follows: TGTGCCAGTAGTACGAAAAGACAGCCTAGCAATCAGCCCCAGCATTTT. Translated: CASSTKRQPSNQPQHF.

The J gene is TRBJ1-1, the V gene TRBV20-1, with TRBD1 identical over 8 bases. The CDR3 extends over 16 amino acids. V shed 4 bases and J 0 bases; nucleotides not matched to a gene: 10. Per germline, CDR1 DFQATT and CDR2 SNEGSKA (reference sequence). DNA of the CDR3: TGCAGTGCTACCGGGGCGACAGGGGACATGAACACTGAAGCTTTCTTT. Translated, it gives CSATGATGDMNTEAFF.

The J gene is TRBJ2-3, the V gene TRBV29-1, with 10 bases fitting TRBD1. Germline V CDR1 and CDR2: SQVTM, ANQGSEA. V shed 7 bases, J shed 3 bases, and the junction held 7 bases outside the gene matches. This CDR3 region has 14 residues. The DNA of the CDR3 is TGCAGCGCCCCCGGGACAGGGGTGACAGATACGCAGTATTTT. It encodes CSAPGTGVTDTQYF.

The DNA for the CDR3 is TGTGCCAGCAGCTTAGCGGGAACTAGCGGGGGCCACAATGAGCAGTTCTTC. Translated, it gives CASSLAGTSGGHNEQFF. The chain couples TRBV7-2 to TRBJ2-1; TRBD2 matches at 11 bases. The CDR3 extends over 17 amino acids. V gave up 0 bases and J gave up 5 bases; unmatched junction bases: 6. Germline CDR1 and CDR2: SGHTA and FQGNSA.

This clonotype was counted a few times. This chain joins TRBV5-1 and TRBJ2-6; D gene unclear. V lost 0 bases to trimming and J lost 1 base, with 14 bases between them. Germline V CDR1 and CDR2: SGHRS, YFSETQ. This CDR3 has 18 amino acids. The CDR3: CASSLELGRISGANVLTF. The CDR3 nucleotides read TGCGCCAGCAGCTTGGAATTGGGTAGGATATCTGGGGCCAACGTCCTGACTTTC.

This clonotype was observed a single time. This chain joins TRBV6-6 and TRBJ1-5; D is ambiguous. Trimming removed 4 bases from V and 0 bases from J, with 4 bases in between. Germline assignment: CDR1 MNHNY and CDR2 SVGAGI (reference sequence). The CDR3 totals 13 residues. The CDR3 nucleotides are TGTGCCAGCAGTTGGAGTAGCAATCAGCCCCAGCATTTT. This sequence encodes CASSWSSNQPQHF.

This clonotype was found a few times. CDR3 coding DNA: TGTGCCAGCAGTCCTGCCACAGGGAGGCTGGCGGAAGCTTTCTTT. It encodes CASSPATGRLAEAFF. The gene calls are TRBV27 and TRBJ1-1; D is perhaps TRBD1 (6 bases). The CDR3 spans 15 residues. The germline V and J ends were trimmed by 5 bases and 8 bases, with 21 bases remaining between them. The germline gives CDR1 MNHEY, CDR2 SMNVEV (reference sequence).

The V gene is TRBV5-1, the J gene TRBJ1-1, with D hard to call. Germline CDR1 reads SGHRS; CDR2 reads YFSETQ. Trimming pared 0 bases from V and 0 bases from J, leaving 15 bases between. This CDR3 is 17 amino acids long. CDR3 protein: CASSLEVGHRMNTEAFF. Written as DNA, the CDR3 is TGCGCCAGCAGCTTGGAGGTAGGTCATCGCATGAACACTGAAGCTTTCTTT.